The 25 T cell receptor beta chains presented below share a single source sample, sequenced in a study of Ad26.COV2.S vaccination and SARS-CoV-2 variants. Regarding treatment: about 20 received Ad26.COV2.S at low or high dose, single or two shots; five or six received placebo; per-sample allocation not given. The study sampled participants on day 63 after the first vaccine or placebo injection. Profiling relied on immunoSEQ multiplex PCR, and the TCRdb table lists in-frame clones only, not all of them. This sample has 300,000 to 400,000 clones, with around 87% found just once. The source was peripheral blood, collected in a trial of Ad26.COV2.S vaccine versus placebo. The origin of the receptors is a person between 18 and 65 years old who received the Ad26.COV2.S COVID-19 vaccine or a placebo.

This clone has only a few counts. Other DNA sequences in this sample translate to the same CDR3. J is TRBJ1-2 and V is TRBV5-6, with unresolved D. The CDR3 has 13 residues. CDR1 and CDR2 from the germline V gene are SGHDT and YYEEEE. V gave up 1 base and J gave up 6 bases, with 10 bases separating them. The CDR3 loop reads CASSLRGIDGYTF. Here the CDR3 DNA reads TGTGCCAGCAGCTTGCGAGGTATCGATGGCTACACCTTC.

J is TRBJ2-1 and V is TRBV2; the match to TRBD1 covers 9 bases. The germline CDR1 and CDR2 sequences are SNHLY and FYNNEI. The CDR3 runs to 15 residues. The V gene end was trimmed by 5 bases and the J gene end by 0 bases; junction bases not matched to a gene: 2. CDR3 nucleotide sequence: TGTGCCAGCAGTAAACAGGGGGCCTCCTACAATGAGCAGTTCTTC. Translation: CASSKQGASYNEQFF. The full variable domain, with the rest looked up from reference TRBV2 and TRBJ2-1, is EPEVTQTPSHQVTQMGQEVILRCVPISNHLYFYWYRQILGQKVEFLVSFYNNEISEKSEIFDDQFSVERPDGSNFTLKIRSTKLEDSAMYFCASSKQGASYNEQFFGPGTRLTVL.

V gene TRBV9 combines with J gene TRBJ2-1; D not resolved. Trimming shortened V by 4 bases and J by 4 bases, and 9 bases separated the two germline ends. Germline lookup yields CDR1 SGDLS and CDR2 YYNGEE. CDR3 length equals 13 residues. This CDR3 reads CASSTQDYNEQFF. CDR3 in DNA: TGTGCCAGCAGCACCCAGGATTACAATGAGCAGTTCTTC.

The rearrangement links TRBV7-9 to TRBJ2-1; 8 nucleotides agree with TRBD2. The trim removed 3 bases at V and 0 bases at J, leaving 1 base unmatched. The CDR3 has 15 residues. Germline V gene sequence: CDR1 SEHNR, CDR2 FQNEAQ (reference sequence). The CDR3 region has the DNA TGTGCCAGCAGCTTCACTAGCGGCTCCTACAATGAGCAGTTCTTC. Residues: CASSFTSGSYNEQFF.

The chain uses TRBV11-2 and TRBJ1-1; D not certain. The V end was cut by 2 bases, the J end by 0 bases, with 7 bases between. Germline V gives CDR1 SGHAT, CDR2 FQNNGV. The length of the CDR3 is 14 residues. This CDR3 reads CASSLQRLNTEAFF. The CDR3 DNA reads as TGTGCCAGCAGCTTACAGCGATTGAACACTGAAGCTTTCTTT. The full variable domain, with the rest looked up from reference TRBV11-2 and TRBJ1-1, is EAGVAQSPRYKIIEKRQSVAFWCNPISGHATLYWYQQILGQGPKLLIQFQNNGVVDDSQLPKDRFSAERLKGVDSTLKIQPAKLEDSAVYLCASSLQRLNTEAFFGQGTRLTVV.

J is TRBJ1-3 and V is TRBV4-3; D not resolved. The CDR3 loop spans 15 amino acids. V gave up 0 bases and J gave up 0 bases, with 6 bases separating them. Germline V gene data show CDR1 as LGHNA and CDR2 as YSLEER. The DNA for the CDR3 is TGCGCCAGCAGCCAAGATCCGTTCTCTGGAAACACCATATATTTT. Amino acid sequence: CASSQDPFSGNTIYF.

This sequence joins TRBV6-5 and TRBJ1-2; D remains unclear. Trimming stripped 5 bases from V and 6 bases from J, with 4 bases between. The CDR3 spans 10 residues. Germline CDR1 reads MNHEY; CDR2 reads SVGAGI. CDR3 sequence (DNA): TGTGCCAGCAGTAATAATGGCTACACCTTC. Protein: CASSNNGYTF.

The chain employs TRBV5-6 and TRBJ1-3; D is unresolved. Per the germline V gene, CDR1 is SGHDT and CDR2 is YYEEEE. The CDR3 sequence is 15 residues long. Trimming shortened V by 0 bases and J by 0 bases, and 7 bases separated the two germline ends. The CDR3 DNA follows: TGTGCCAGCAGCTTGGATGGGCGCTCTGGAAACACCATATATTTT. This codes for CASSLDGRSGNTIYF. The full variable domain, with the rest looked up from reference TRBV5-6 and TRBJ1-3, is DAGVTQSPTHLIKTRGQQVTLRCSPKSGHDTVSWYQQALGQGPQFIFQYYEEEERQRGNFPDRFSGHQFPNYSSELNVNALLLGDSALYLCASSLDGRSGNTIYFGEGSWLTVV.

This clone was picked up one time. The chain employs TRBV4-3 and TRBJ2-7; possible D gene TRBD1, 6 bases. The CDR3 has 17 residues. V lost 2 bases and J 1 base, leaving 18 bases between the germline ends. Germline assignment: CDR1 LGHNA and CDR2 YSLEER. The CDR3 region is CASSQRTDFLRSYEQYF. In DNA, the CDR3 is TGCGCCAGCAGCCAACGGACAGATTTCTTAAGATCCTACGAGCAGTACTTC.

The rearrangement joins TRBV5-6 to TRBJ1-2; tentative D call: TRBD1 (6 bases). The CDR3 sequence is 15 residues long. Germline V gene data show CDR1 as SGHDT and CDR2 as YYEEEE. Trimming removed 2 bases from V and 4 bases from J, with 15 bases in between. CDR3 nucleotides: TGTGCCAGCAGCTTAGGGACAACTGGGCCCTATGGCTACACCTTC. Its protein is CASSLGTTGPYGYTF.

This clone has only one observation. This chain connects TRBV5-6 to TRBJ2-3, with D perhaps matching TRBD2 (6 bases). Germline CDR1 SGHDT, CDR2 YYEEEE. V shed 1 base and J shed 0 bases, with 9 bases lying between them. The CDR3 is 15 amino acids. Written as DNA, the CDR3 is TGTGCCAGCAGCTTGCGGGGGACTAGCACAGATACGCAGTATTTT. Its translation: CASSLRGTSTDTQYF.

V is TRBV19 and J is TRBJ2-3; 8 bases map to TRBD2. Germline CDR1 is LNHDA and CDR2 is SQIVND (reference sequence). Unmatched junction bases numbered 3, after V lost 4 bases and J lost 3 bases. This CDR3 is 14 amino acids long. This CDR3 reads CASSRRGVTDTQYF. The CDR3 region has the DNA TGTGCCAGTAGTAGGCGGGGGGTGACAGATACGCAGTATTTT.

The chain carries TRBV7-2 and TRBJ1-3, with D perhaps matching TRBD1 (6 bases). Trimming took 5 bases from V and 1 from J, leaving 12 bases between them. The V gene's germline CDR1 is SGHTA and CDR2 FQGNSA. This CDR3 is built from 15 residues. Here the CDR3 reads CASSPRGGSGNTIYF. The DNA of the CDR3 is TGTGCCAGCAGCCCCAGAGGGGGTTCTGGAAACACCATATATTTT. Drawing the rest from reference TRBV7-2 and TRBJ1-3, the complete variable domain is GAGVSQSPSNKVTEKGKDVELRCDPISGHTALYWYRQSLGQGLEFLIYFQGNSAPDKSGLPSDRFSAERTGGSVSTLTIQRTQQEDSAVYLCASSPRGGSGNTIYFGEGSWLTVV.

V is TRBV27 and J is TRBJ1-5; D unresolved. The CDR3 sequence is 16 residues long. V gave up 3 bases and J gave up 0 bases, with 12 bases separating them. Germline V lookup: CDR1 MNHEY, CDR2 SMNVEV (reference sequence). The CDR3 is CASSFVAVHSNQPQHF. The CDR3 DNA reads TGTGCCAGCAGTTTTGTGGCAGTTCATAGCAATCAGCCCCAGCATTTT.

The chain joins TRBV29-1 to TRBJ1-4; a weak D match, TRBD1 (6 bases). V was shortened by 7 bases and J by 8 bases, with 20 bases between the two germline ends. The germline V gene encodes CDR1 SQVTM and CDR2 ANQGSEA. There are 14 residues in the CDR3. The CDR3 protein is CSASPAGAGEKLFF. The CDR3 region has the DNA TGCAGCGCCTCCCCCGCAGGGGCTGGGGAAAAACTGTTTTTT.

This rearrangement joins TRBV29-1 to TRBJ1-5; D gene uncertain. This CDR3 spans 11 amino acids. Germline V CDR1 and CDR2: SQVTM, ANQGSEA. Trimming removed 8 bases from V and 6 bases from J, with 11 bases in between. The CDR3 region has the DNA TGCAGCCCCGATCCTAGTCAGCCCCAGCATTTT. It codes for CSPDPSQPQHF.

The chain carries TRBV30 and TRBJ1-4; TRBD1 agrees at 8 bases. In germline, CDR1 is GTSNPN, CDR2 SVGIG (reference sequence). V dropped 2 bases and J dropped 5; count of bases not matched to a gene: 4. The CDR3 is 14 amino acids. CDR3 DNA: TGTGCCTGGAGTTTTGGGACAGGAAATGAAAAACTGTTTTTT. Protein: CAWSFGTGNEKLFF.

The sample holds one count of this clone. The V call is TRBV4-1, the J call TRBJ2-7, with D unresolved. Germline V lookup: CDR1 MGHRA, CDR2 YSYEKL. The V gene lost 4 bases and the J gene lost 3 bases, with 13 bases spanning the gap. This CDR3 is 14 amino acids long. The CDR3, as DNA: TGCGCCAGCAGCCCGGAGAGTTCGGGCTACGAGCAGTACTTC. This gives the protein CASSPESSGYEQYF.

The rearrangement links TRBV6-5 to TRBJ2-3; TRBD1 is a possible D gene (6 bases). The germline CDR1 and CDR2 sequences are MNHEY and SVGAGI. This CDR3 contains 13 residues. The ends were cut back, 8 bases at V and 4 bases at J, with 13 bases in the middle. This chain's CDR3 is CASGTGFADTQYF. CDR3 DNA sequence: TGTGCCAGCGGAACAGGGTTTGCAGATACGCAGTATTTT.

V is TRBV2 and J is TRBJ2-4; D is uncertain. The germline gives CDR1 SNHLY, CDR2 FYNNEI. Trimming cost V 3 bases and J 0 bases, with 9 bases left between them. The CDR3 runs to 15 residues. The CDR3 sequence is CASSDHVPAKNIQYF. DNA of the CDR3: TGTGCCAGCAGTGATCACGTTCCAGCCAAAAACATTCAGTACTTC.

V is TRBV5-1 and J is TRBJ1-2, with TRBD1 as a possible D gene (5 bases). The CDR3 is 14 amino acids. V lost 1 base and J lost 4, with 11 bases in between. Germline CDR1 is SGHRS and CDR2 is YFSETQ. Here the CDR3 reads CASSLSGAIYGYTF. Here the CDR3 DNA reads TGCGCCAGCAGCTTGAGTGGGGCCATCTATGGCTACACCTTC.

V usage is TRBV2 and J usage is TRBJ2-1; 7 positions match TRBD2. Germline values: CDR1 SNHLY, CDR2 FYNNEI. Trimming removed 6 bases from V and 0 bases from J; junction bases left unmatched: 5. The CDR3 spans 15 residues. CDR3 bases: TGTGCCAGCAGACGACGGACTAGCTCCTACAATGAGCAGTTCTTC. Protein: CASRRRTSSYNEQFF.

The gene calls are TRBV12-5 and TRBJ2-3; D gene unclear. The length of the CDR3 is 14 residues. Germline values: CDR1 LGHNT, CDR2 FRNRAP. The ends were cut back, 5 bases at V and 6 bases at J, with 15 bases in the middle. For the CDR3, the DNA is TGTGCTAGTGGTGCCATCGGCCCCCTTGATACGCAGTATTTT. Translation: CASGAIGPLDTQYF.

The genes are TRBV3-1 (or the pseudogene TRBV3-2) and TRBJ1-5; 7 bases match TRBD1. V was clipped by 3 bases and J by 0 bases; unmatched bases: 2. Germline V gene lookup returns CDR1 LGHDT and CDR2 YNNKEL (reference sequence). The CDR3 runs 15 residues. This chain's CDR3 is CASSQAGGSNQPQHF. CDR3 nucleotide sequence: TGTGCCAGCAGCCAGGCAGGGGGTAGCAATCAGCCCCAGCATTTT.

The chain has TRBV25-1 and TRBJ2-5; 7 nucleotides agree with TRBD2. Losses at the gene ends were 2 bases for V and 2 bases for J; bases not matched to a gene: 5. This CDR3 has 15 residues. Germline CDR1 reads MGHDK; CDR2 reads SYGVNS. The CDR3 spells CASSEPAGGQETQYF. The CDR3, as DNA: TGTGCCAGCAGTGAACCGGCCGGGGGGCAAGAGACCCAGTACTTC.